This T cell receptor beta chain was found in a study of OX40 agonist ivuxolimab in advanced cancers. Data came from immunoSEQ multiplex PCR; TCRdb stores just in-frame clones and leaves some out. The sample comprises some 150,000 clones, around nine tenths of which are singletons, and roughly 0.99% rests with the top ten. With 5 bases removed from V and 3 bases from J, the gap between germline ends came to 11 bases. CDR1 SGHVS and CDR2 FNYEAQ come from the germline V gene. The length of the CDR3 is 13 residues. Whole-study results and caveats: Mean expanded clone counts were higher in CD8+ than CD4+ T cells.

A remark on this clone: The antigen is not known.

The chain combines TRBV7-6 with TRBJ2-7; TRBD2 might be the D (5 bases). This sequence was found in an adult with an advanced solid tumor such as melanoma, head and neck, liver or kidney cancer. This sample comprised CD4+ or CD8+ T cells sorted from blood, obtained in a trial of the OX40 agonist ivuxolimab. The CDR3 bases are TGTGCCAGCAGCCCCTTCGGGATCTACGAGCAGTACTTC. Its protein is CASSPFGIYEQYF.